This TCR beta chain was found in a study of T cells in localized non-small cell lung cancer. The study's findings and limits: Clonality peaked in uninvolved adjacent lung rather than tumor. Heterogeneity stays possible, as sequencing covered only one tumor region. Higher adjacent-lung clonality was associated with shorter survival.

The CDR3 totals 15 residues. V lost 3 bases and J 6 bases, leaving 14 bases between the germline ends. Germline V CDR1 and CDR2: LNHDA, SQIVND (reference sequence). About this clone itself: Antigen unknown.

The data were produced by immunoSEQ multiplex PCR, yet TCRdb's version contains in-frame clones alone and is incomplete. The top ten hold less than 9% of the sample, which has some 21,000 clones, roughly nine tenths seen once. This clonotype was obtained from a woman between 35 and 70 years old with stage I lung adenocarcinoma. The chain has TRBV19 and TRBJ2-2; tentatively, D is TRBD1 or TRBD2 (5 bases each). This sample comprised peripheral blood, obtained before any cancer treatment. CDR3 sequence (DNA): TGTGCCAGTAGTATTACCGGGACCCGGCCCGGGGAGCTGTTTTTT. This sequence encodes CASSITGTRPGELFF.